The present entry profiles one T cell receptor (beta chain) with its context. Its target is unknown. The protocol was immunoSEQ multiplex PCR, while the TCRdb copy is restricted to in-frame clones and leaves out a portion. The table lists about 150,000 clones, around 89% of them singletons. Germline V gene sequence: CDR1 KGHDR, CDR2 SFDVKD. The V end lost 1 base, the J end lost 7 bases, and 4 bases lay between the germline ends. The CDR3 runs 11 residues. This record belongs to a study of T cell responses to AZD1222 COVID-19 vaccine. Study context: Combined were second doses at about 4 or about 12 weeks. Study results and caveats: Donors, mostly white British, included more females; clonal diversity was possibly underestimated. Spike-specific TCR breadth rose after two AZD1222 doses, and depth rose as well.

The material sequenced was peripheral blood, taken on day 0 of AZD1222 vaccination. V and J are TRBV24-1 and TRBJ2-7, with D hard to call. The sequence came from an adult in good health. CDR3 sequence reads: CATSDFPEQYF. CDR3 nucleotide sequence: TGTGCCACCAGTGATTTCCCGGAGCAGTACTTC.